This T cell receptor (beta chain) was recovered during a study of shared clonotypes between healthy human individuals. Germline loops: CDR1 MNHNS, CDR2 SASEGT. The CDR3 has 14 residues. The V end lost 2 bases, the J end lost 4 bases, and 11 bases lay between the germline ends. Naive CD8 isolation took CD45RO-negative cells positively selected for CCR7 and excluded terminally differentiated effector memory CD45RA+ cells. Produced via immunoSEQ multiplex PCR; TCRdb's table is partial and in-frame only. The sample has 630,000 or so clones; roughly 98% are singletons. The sequence derives from a man aged 25 to 40 in good health. V and J are TRBV6-1 and TRBJ1-1; the D gene is possibly TRBD1 (6 bases). Material for sequencing was naive CD8+ T cells sorted from blood. The CDR3 here is CASSERGASTEAFF. The CDR3 nucleotides read TGTGCCAGCAGTGAACGGGGGGCGAGCACTGAAGCTTTCTTT.